These 5 T cell receptor beta chains were sequenced from one sample in a study of cytomegalovirus exposure and HLA in healthy donors. The PCR made use of 60 Vbeta and 13 Jbeta primers. Some clones are missing from TCRdb's copy, which holds only in-frame ones; the method was immunoSEQ multiplex PCR. Its table records tens of thousands of clones. The sample taken for sequencing was PBMCs. The source is a woman between 35 and 50 years old in good health and CMV-seropositive.

The chain recombines TRBV7-3 with TRBJ2-1, with TRBD1 identical over 9 bases. This CDR3 has 16 residues. Germline CDR1 SGHTA, CDR2 FQGTGA. The J segment lost 9 bases and the V segment lost 4 bases, leaving 13 bases of the junction unmatched. CDR3 DNA sequence: TGTGCCAGCAGCTCGGGACAGGGCCCTCTAAGCGGTGAGCAGTTCTTC. Protein sequence: CASSSGQGPLSGEQFF.

Of note for this clone: The same CDR3 is also encoded by other DNA sequences in this sample. The V and J genes are TRBV4-1 and TRBJ1-5, with TRBD1 matching 7 bases. CDR1 is MGHRA, CDR2 YSYEKL, per germline. After removal of 1 base from V and 3 bases from J, the junction contained 24 bases not matched to a gene. CDR3 length equals 22 residues. CDR3 in DNA: TGCGCCAGCAGCCAAGTGTTATGGAGGGGCTCACAGGGGAATCGTCCCAATCAGCCCCAGCATTTT. Its protein product is CASSQVLWRGSQGNRPNQPQHF.

This chain links TRBV5-1 with TRBJ2-3; possible D gene TRBD1, 6 bases. The CDR3 totals 16 residues. V shed 0 bases and J shed 0 bases, with 11 bases lying between them. In germline, CDR1 is SGHRS, CDR2 YFSETQ. The CDR3 spells CASSLAGQGSTDTQYF. CDR3 nucleotide sequence: TGCGCCAGCAGCTTGGCGGGGCAGGGGAGCACAGATACGCAGTATTTT.

V is TRBV11-2 and J is TRBJ2-5; D unclear. The J call may be wrong; the DNA end is better matched by TRBJ2-7. This CDR3 is 11 amino acids long. In germline, CDR1 is SGHAT, CDR2 FQNNGV. The DNA of the CDR3 is TGTGCCAGCAGCCCTCTTTACGAGCAGTACTTC. Amino acids: CASSPLYEQYF.

The V and J genes are TRBV7-9 and TRBJ2-3; 10 bases agree with TRBD2. J gave up 0 bases and V 4 bases, and 10 bases lay outside the gene matches. The V gene's germline CDR1 is SEHNR and CDR2 FQNEAQ (reference sequence). The CDR3 consists of 18 residues. The CDR3 DNA sequence: TGTGCCAGCAGCTCGAAAAAGAATAGCGGGGGGAGCACAGATACGCAGTATTTT. It yields the protein CASSSKKNSGGSTDTQYF.